This is a list of T cell receptor beta chains from one sample in a study of blood T cell repertoires in COVID-19. The method was immunoSEQ multiplex PCR; TCRdb's version includes in-frame clones alone and lacks a portion of them. Among roughly 120,000 clones listed, around 84% were seen once. Sequencing was carried out using peripheral blood. Every receptor here comes from a woman aged 80 or older with active or convalescent COVID-19. Each CDR3 is given with its conserved first and last residue. Each record gives: D gene, clone size, V gene, J gene, CDR3 DNA, CDR3 protein. A D gene is named only where the DNA matches it firmly. Some rows mark clone size as missing; the rest say once, few, many or name a class of expanded clone.

NA	few	TRBV29-1	TRBJ1-4	TGCAGCGTTGCGCGCGATGAAAAACTGTTTTTT	CSVARDEKLFF
NA	NA	TRBV7-2	TRBJ2-7	TGTGCCAGCAGCTTAGTTGGAGACAGTGGCTACGAGCAGTACTTC	CASSLVGDSGYEQYF
TRBD2	NA	TRBV4-1	TRBJ2-1	TGCGCCAGCAGCCAAGGGATTAGCGGGAGGGCCTACAATGAGCAGTTCTTC	CASSQGISGRAYNEQFF
TRBD1	NA	TRBV19	TRBJ1-5	TGTGCCAGTAGCAGGGACAGGGAAGGGGATCAGCCCCAGCATTTT	CASSRDREGDQPQHF
NA	NA	TRBV7-3	TRBJ2-7	TGTGCCAGCAGCTTAACCAGCAGGGCCAGCTCCTACGAGCAGTACTTC	CASSLTSRASSYEQYF
NA	NA	TRBV2	TRBJ2-1	TGTGCCAGCAGTCGGGACAATGAGCAGTTCTTC	CASSRDNEQFF
NA	NA	TRBV7-2	TRBJ2-1	TGTGCCAGCAGCTTAGCGGGCGAGCAGTTCTTC	CASSLAGEQFF
NA	once	TRBV18	TRBJ1-1	TGTGCCAGCTCACCGGGCGTGGCCACTGAAGCTTTCTTT	CASSPGVATEAFF
NA	NA	TRBV27	TRBJ2-7	TGTGCCAGCCGGAGAGAACACCACCTCTTATGGGAGCAGTACTTC	CASRREHHLLWEQYF
NA	NA	TRBV12-3/TRBV12-4	TRBJ1-5	TGTGCCAGCACCCCCTCCCCGGGTCAGCCCCAGCATTTT	CASTPSPGQPQHF
TRBD2	NA	TRBV7-3	TRBJ2-7	TGTGCCAGCAGCCCGACTAGCGGGAGGAACTCCGAGCAGTACTTC	CASSPTSGRNSEQYF
TRBD1	NA	TRBV5-1	TRBJ2-1	TGCGCCAGCAGCCCGGGACAGGGGGCTTTTTATGAGCAGTTCTTC	CASSPGQGAFYEQFF
TRBD2	NA	TRBV18	TRBJ2-2	TGTGCCAGCTCATTCGGACTAGCGGGAGGTACCGGGGAGCTGTTTTTT	CASSFGLAGGTGELFF
TRBD2	NA	TRBV2	TRBJ2-5	TGTGCCAGCGGACGTGAGCGGGGCGGAGAGACCCAGTACTTC	CASGRERGGETQYF
TRBD2	NA	TRBV18	TRBJ2-1	TGTGCCAGCTCACCACCCAGCGGGGGGAACAATGAGCAGTTCTTC	CASSPPSGGNNEQFF
TRBD2	NA	TRBV10-3	TRBJ2-3	TGTGCCACCGGGCTAGCGGGGTTCACAGATACGCAGTATTTT	CATGLAGFTDTQYF
NA	NA	TRBV12-3/TRBV12-4	TRBJ2-7	TGTGCCAGCAGTCCTTCCGGGGTAGGGGAGCAGTACTTC	CASSPSGVGEQYF
TRBD1	NA	TRBV5-6	TRBJ1-1	TGTGCCAGCAGCTTAGCACAGGGGGTTTCGGCTTTCTTT	CASSLAQGVSAFF
NA	NA	TRBV28	TRBJ1-1	TGTGCCAGCAGTCATGACAGGAACACTGAAGCTTTCTTT	CASSHDRNTEAFF
NA	NA	TRBV11-2	TRBJ2-5	TGTGCCAGCAGCTTACCTGGGCTAGCGTCATGGGAGACCCAGTACTTC	CASSLPGLASWETQYF
NA	NA	TRBV6-5	TRBJ2-7	TGTGCCAGCAGTTACAACAGGGACTACGAGCAGTACTTC	CASSYNRDYEQYF
NA	NA	TRBV11-2	TRBJ1-2	TGTGCCAGCAGCAGAACACTTACAGACACCTATGGCTACACCTTC	CASSRTLTDTYGYTF
NA	NA	TRBV28	TRBJ2-5	TGTGCCGTCTGGGGAGGAGAGACCCAGTACTTC	CAVWGGETQYF
NA	NA	TRBV28	TRBJ1-3	TGTGCCAGCAGTTTATCAGGGGAAGCAGGAAACACCATATATTTT	CASSLSGEAGNTIYF
TRBD2	NA	TRBV5-1	TRBJ2-5	TGCGCCAGCAGCTTGGGACTAGCGTCAGAGACCCAGTACTTC	CASSLGLASETQYF
NA	NA	TRBV3-1/TRBV3-2	TRBJ2-7	TGTGCCAGCAGCCAACGACAGATCTACGAGCAGTACTTC	CASSQRQIYEQYF
NA	NA	TRBV29-1	TRBJ2-5	TGCAGCGTTGGTCGGGGGTATGAGACCCAGTACTTC	CSVGRGYETQYF
TRBD1	NA	TRBV5-1	TRBJ1-5	TGCGCCAGCAGCCGGACAGGGGGTGGCAATCAGCCCCAGCATTTT	CASSRTGGGNQPQHF
TRBD1	few	TRBV2	TRBJ1-2	TGTGCCAGCAGTGAACGCCTGGGACAGGGGAGTGGGGGCTACACCTTC	CASSERLGQGSGGYTF
NA	NA	TRBV2	TRBJ2-7	TGTGCCAGCAGTACCTTACAGGGAATAGGGTACGAGCAGTACTTC	CASSTLQGIGYEQYF